This TCR beta chain was captured in a study of early T cells in non-severe SARS-CoV-2 infection. Study-wide results and limits: Anti-spike CD8 responses were favored by VDJdb matching, which missed private and CD4 specificities.

This clonotype was detected a few times. Its antigen is currently unknown. MiXCR, run by TCRdb on the 5' RACE reads, gives a single entry per CDR3 protein. The table has tens of thousands of distinct CDR3 sequences, over 10% seen once. Trimming cost V 3 bases and J 0 bases, with 14 bases left between them. Germline assignment: CDR1 SGDLS and CDR2 YYNGEE. The CDR3 sequence is 16 residues long. The material sequenced was whole blood. The receptor comes from an adult who was a healthcare worker with PCR-confirmed SARS-CoV-2 infection or an uninfected control (not recorded which). V is TRBV9 and J is TRBJ2-3; TRBD1 or TRBD2 may be the D gene (5 bases each). CDR3 amino acids: CASSARTGTSTDTQYF. As DNA, the CDR3 is TGTGCCAGCAGCGCTCGCACCGGGACGAGCACAGATACGCAGTATTTT.